The following is a T cell receptor beta chain sequence with its context. The data derive from a study of blood T cells in healthy people across ages. Next came a second PCR, run for roughly 7 to 12 cycles, which used a sample-barcoded 5' primer along with a J-beta primer mix. A single record per CDR3 protein comes from TCRdb applying MiXCR to the 5' RACE reads. The top ten hold roughly a tenth of the sample, which has about 760,000 distinct CDR3 sequences, 25% seen once. Looked up from germline, CDR1 is MGHDK and CDR2 is SYGVNS. V gave up 8 bases and J gave up 4 bases; unmatched junction bases: 5. The CDR3 consists of 14 residues. These data also formed part of another study, on T cells of mothers and their children.

Input material: blood. The rearrangement links TRBV25-1 to TRBJ1-3, with TRBD1 matching over 10 bases. The receptor was derived from a boy younger than 18 in good health. In DNA form, the CDR3 reads TGTGCCAGCTCCGACAGGGGGCACGGAAACACCATATATTTT. It yields the protein CASSDRGHGNTIYF.